This T cell receptor (beta chain) was identified during a study of T-cell memory formation after mild COVID-19. MiXCR was run by TCRdb on the 5' RACE reads, yielding one entry per CDR3 protein. The sample has under 200,000 distinct CDR3 sequences, roughly 28% seen once. This CDR3 comprises 15 residues. Trimming stripped 6 bases from V and 9 bases from J, with 18 bases between. Germline CDR1 is MNHNS and CDR2 is SASEGT. The specimen was PBMCs or a T cell subset sorted from them (not recorded which). The sequence came from an adult woman who had mild COVID-19 (a few samples of this study predate the infection). Cell type and time point are not known. The genes are TRBV6-1 and TRBJ1-6; TRBD1 might be the D (5 bases). The CDR3 region is CASRKDTLLGSPLHF. DNA for the CDR3: TGTGCCAGCAGGAAGGACACCTTACTAGGTTCACCCCTCCACTTT.